This T cell receptor (beta chain) was captured in a study of T cell clones after liver transplantation. Whole-study context: TCRbeta sequencing after a pre-transplant mixed lymphocyte reaction identified graft-donor-reactive clones, later tracked in post-transplant blood. General study points: Post-transplant, graft-donor-reactive CD4 TCRbeta sequences in blood dropped significantly in most of the 8 subjects. Donor-reactive sequences fell more than third party-reactive ones, suggesting partial deletion. In a couple of subjects, few donor cells limited the measurable donor-reactive repertoire.

The assay was immunoSEQ multiplex PCR, and TCRdb's table has in-frame clones only and misses some. The sample lists tens of thousands of clones; roughly 70% were seen once. Germline V CDR1 and CDR2: MDHEN, SYDVKM. The V and J ends lost 1 base and 5 bases, in that order; junction bases with no gene match: 5. The CDR3 runs to 15 residues. The table lists this clone with a few counts. As yet, its antigen is unknown. This specimen was CD4+ T cells from blood, taken at the approximately 15-month timepoint. This chain joins TRBV28 and TRBJ2-3, with 8 bases matching TRBD2. The TCR comes from a human patient who received a liver transplant. Some of these T cells may belong to the graft donor. Written as DNA, the CDR3 is TGTGCCAGCAGTTTATCGGGGGGGGTGCAAGATACGCAGTATTTT. Its protein product is CASSLSGGVQDTQYF. Variable domain in full (rest from reference TRBV28 and TRBJ2-3): DVKVTQSSRYLVKRTGEKVFLECVQDMDHENMFWYRQDPGLGLRLIYFSYDVKMKEKGDIPEGYSVSREKKERFSLILESASTNQTSMYLCASSLSGGVQDTQYFGPGTRLTVL.